The 7 T cell receptor beta chains presented below share a single source sample, sequenced in a study of memory CD4+ T cells and cytomegalovirus serostatus. Single viable CD3+CD4+CD8-CD45RO+ cells were sorted as the memory CD4+ T cells. Method: immunoSEQ multiplex PCR; TCRdb's copy keeps in-frame clones and lacks some. The sample has 30,000 to 40,000 clones, over 65% seen once. The sequencing sample was made of memory CD4+ T cells from blood. All receptors derive from an adult in good health and CMV-seronegative.

This clone showed up just once. V is TRBV10-3 and J is TRBJ1-1; no clear D gene. Germline CDR1 is ENHRY and CDR2 is SYGVKD. Trimming shortened V by 3 bases and J by 6 bases, and 11 bases separated the two germline ends. CDR3 length: 13 amino acids. CDR3 protein: CAISDGQVPEAFF. In DNA form, the CDR3 reads TGTGCCATCAGTGACGGCCAGGTCCCTGAAGCTTTCTTT.

The genes are TRBV11-2 and TRBJ2-7; TRBD1 is a possible D gene (6 bases). The CDR3 is 11 residues long. Trimming left V 1 base short and J 10 bases short, with 8 bases between. In germline, CDR1 is SGHAT, CDR2 FQNNGV. CDR3 sequence reads: CASSLGGPQYF. CDR3 bases: TGTGCCAGCAGCTTAGGGGGGCCTCAGTACTTC.

J is TRBJ2-7 and V is TRBV7-9; TRBD1 agrees at 11 bases. This CDR3 is 13 amino acids long. Germline V gene data show CDR1 as SEHNR and CDR2 as FQNEAQ (reference sequence). Trimming at V came to 3 bases and at J to 6 bases, leaving 1 base not matched to a gene. This CDR3 is CASSLDRGREQYF. CDR3 coding DNA: TGTGCCAGCAGCTTGGACAGGGGGCGCGAGCAGTACTTC.

This clone showed up just once. The rearrangement uses TRBV19 and TRBJ2-2; 8 bases are a match to TRBD1. Germline CDR1 LNHDA, CDR2 SQIVND (reference sequence). The CDR3 consists of 18 residues. J gave up 3 bases and V 4 bases, and 13 bases lay outside the gene matches. The DNA of the CDR3 is TGTGCCAGTAGTAAGGGATATAGGACAGGGAGTGACACCGGGGAGCTGTTTTTT. Translation: CASSKGYRTGSDTGELFF.

V gene TRBV29-1 combines with J gene TRBJ1-5, with TRBD1 identical over 9 bases. The CDR3 covers 15 residues. CDR1 and CDR2 from the germline V gene are SQVTM and ANQGSEA. V was pared by 3 bases and J by 7 bases, with 10 bases of the junction left unmatched. The DNA for the CDR3 is TGCAGCGTTGAGATCGGTGGGACAGGGAGGCAGCCCCAGCATTTT. The encoded protein is CSVEIGGTGRQPQHF.

This clone was counted only a few times. V is TRBV7-2 and J is TRBJ2-3; 11 nucleotides line up with TRBD2. After removal of 5 bases from V and 4 bases from J, the junction contained 5 bases not matched to a gene. This CDR3 contains 15 residues. From germline, CDR1 is SGHTA and CDR2 FQGNSA. CDR3: CASSLSGGASDTQYF. In DNA, the CDR3 is TGTGCCAGCAGCCTTAGCGGGGGGGCCTCAGATACGCAGTATTTT.

The J gene is TRBJ2-2, the V gene TRBV4-1, with 7 bases aligning to TRBD2. From germline, CDR1 is MGHRA and CDR2 YSYEKL. Trimming removed 2 bases from V and 1 base from J; junction bases left unmatched: 1. The CDR3 length is 15 residues. CDR3 in DNA: TGCGCCAGCAGCCAACCGGGGGGGAACACCGGGGAGCTGTTTTTT. This codes for CASSQPGGNTGELFF.